The rows below give T cell receptor beta chains drawn from one sample of a study of CD8 T cells in ankylosing spondylitis. TCRdb passed the 5' RACE reads through MiXCR, listing each CDR3 protein once. Of 250,000 to 350,000 distinct CDR3 sequences in the sample, about 20% were seen once. The sample was blood, either unsorted or a sorted T cell fraction (not recorded which). These receptors were collected from a male donor with ankylosing spondylitis or in good health (not recorded which). Both conserved end residues are part of each CDR3. A D gene is named only where the DNA matches it firmly. Some rows have no size entry. The others give once, few or many, or a class for an expanded clone.

j_gene | v_gene | d_gene | abundance | CDR3aa | CDR3nt
TRBJ1-2 | TRBV5-6 | - | - | CASSTSAFNYGHTF | TGTGCCAGCAGCACCAGCGCTTTCAACTATGGCCACACCTTC
TRBJ2-4 | TRBV12-3/TRBV12-4 | - | - | CASSLWGTSENIQYF | TGTGCCAGCAGTCTTTGGGGGACCTCGGAAAACATTCAGTACTTC
TRBJ2-3 | TRBV9 | - | few | CASSVAGATDTQYF | TGTGCCAGCAGCGTAGCTGGAGCAACAGATACGCAGTATTTT
TRBJ2-3 | TRBV10-3 | - | few | CAISQTRTDTQYF | TGTGCCATCAGCCAGACACGCACAGATACGCAGTATTTT
TRBJ2-1 | TRBV3-1 | TRBD2 | - | CASSRLAGNYNEQFF | TGTGCCAGCAGCCGACTAGCGGGGAATTACAATGAGCAGTTCTTC
TRBJ2-3 | TRBV10-2 | TRBD2 | few | CASSKTSGTTDTQYF | TGCGCCAGCAGTAAAACTAGCGGGACCACAGATACGCAGTATTTT
TRBJ1-5 | TRBV30 | - | few | CAWSGGLNQPQHF | TGTGCCTGGAGTGGGGGACTTAATCAGCCCCAGCATTTT
TRBJ2-1 | TRBV6-1 | TRBD2 | few | CASTTPGGPGGRSNEQFF | TGTGCCAGCACCACACCCGGCGGCCCGGGAGGGAGGTCCAATGAGCAGTTCTTC
TRBJ2-5 | TRBV12-3/TRBV12-4 | TRBD2 | many | CASSWGTSGRRRETQYF | TGTGCCAGCAGTTGGGGGACTAGCGGGAGAAGACGGGAGACCCAGTACTTC
TRBJ1-2 | TRBV2 | - | - | CASSEAQGRGYGYTF | TGTGCCAGCAGTGAAGCGCAGGGGCGCGGCTATGGCTACACCTTC
TRBJ1-2 | TRBV3-1 | - | few | CASSPFSDGFYYGYTF | TGTGCCAGCAGCCCATTTTCGGACGGATTTTACTATGGCTACACCTTC
TRBJ1-5 | TRBV20-1 | - | - | CSASLGPSNQPQHF | TGCAGTGCTAGCCTTGGCCCCAGCAATCAGCCCCAGCATTTT
TRBJ1-2 | TRBV7-9 | - | - | CASSPKGGRDNYGYTF | TGTGCCAGCAGCCCTAAGGGGGGTCGGGACAACTATGGCTACACCTTC
TRBJ2-3 | TRBV28 | - | - | CASREGADTQYF | TGTGCCAGCAGAGAGGGGGCAGATACGCAGTATTTT
TRBJ2-2 | TRBV5-1 | - | few | CASSLTQRSGELFF | TGCGCCAGCAGCTTAACACAGAGGTCCGGGGAGCTGTTTTTT
TRBJ1-1 | TRBV5-1 | TRBD1 | - | CASRKGQGDTEAFF | TGCGCCAGCAGGAAGGGACAGGGCGACACTGAAGCTTTCTTT
TRBJ1-2 | TRBV20-1 | - | many | CSATPGPSDGYTF | TGCAGTGCTACCCCGGGACCGAGCGATGGCTACACCTTC